This entry lists 15 T cell receptor beta chains sequenced from one sample in a study of cytomegalovirus exposure and HLA in healthy donors. The study ran its PCR with 60 Vbeta and 13 Jbeta primers. Generated by immunoSEQ multiplex PCR, the TCRdb table keeps only in-frame clones and is missing some. This table has approximately 220,000 clones, roughly 84% appearing once. Material: PBMCs. The receptors come from a boy between 2 and 15 years old in good health and CMV-seronegative.

CDR3 in DNA: TGTGCCAGCAGCCAAAGTACGTCGGGACTAGCGGGATACAATGAGCAGTTCTTC. Encoded protein: CASSQSTSGLAGYNEQFF. This rearrangement joins TRBV5-6 to TRBJ2-1, with 13 bases lining up with TRBD2. After removal of 4 bases from V and 4 bases from J, the junction contained 11 bases not matched to a gene. The CDR3 length is 18 residues. CDR1 and CDR2 (germline): SGHDT, YYEEEE.

The genes are TRBV5-1 and TRBJ2-1; 14 nucleotides match TRBD2. Trimming cost V 3 bases and J 6 bases; bases outside gene matches: 20. The CDR3 consists of 21 residues. Germline values: CDR1 SGHRS, CDR2 YFSETQ. The CDR3 coding sequence is TGCGCCAGCAGCTCAGGACAGAAGTTGGGACTAGCGGGAGTAACCAGCAATGAGCAGTTCTTC. Translating gives CASSSGQKLGLAGVTSNEQFF.

V usage is TRBV30 and J usage is TRBJ1-5; D unclear. Germline lookup yields CDR1 GTSNPN and CDR2 SVGIG (reference sequence). The CDR3 spans 15 residues. V lost 0 bases to trimming and J lost 3 bases, with 12 bases between them. CDR3 protein: CAWSVQSGYNQPQHF. The DNA of the CDR3 is TGTGCCTGGAGTGTACAAAGCGGCTACAATCAGCCCCAGCATTTT.

This chain links TRBV30 with TRBJ2-1; TRBD2 aligns across 12 bases. V dropped 5 bases and J dropped 6; count of bases not matched to a gene: 8. CDR1 is GTSNPN, CDR2 SVGIG, per germline (reference sequence). The CDR3 is made up of 15 amino acids. The CDR3 is CAWETGTSGFNEQFF. In DNA, the CDR3 is TGTGCCTGGGAGACCGGGACTAGCGGGTTCAATGAGCAGTTCTTC.

V and J are TRBV11-2 and TRBJ2-7; the match to TRBD1 covers 9 bases. The V gene end was trimmed by 10 bases and the J gene end by 10 bases; junction bases not matched to a gene: 11. Germline V lookup: CDR1 SGHAT, CDR2 FQNNGV. CDR3 length equals 12 residues. The CDR3 nucleotides read TGTGCCACCAGGGGTACAGGGGGCGGTCAGTACTTC. Translated, it gives CATRGTGGGQYF.

The chain carries TRBV19 and TRBJ2-7; D not resolved. The CDR3 runs 11 residues. The germline V and J ends were trimmed by 4 bases and 9 bases, with 10 bases remaining between them. CDR1 is LNHDA and CDR2 is SQIVND in the germline V gene (reference sequence). CDR3 protein: CASSRAEMQYF. For the CDR3, the DNA is TGTGCCAGTAGTAGGGCAGAGATGCAGTACTTC.

The chain carries TRBV27 and TRBJ2-1, with a possible D match to TRBD1 (6 bases). CDR3 size: 14 residues. CDR1 and CDR2 from the germline V gene are MNHEY and SMNVEV (reference sequence). Trimming took off 8 bases at V and 3 bases at J, with 14 bases between the two ends. In DNA, the CDR3 is TGTGCCAGCTCGACAGGTGCCCACTACAATGAGCAGTTCTTC. This gives the protein CASSTGAHYNEQFF.

V and J are TRBV27 and TRBJ2-7; possible D gene TRBD2, 6 bases. Germline V gene lookup returns CDR1 MNHEY and CDR2 SMNVEV (reference sequence). CDR3 length equals 13 residues. V lost 3 bases, J lost 5 bases, and 11 bases lay in between. The CDR3 protein is CASSLSGVHEQYF. Here the CDR3 DNA reads TGTGCCAGCAGTTTGTCGGGGGTCCACGAGCAGTACTTC.

This rearrangement joins TRBV19 to TRBJ1-1; 11 bases align to TRBD1. Looked up from germline, CDR1 is LNHDA and CDR2 is SQIVND (reference sequence). This CDR3 spans 15 amino acids. Losses at the gene ends were 3 bases for V and 4 bases for J; bases not matched to a gene: 4. In nucleotides, the CDR3 is TGTGCCAGTAGTATCCCCGGGACAGGGGGCACTGAAGCTTTCTTT. Its protein is CASSIPGTGGTEAFF.

The chain is built from TRBV6-5 and TRBJ2-3; TRBD1 matches at 7 bases. The CDR3 has 15 amino acids. The junction had 8 bases not matched to a gene; V was cut back by 6 bases and J by 2 bases. In germline, CDR1 is MNHEY, CDR2 SVGAGI. The CDR3 DNA reads as TGTGCCAGCAGCCCTCTTGGACAGGACACAGATACGCAGTATTTT. Protein: CASSPLGQDTDTQYF.

This clone turned up a few times. In DNA, the CDR3 is TGTGCCAGCAGCTGGGGGACAGGGGGCGCCGCTGAAGCTTTCTTT. Translation: CASSWGTGGAAEAFF. The chain carries TRBV7-6 and TRBJ1-1; 12 bases match TRBD1. The CDR3 consists of 15 residues. The germline V gene encodes CDR1 SGHVS and CDR2 FNYEAQ. Trimming at V came to 4 bases and at J to 6 bases, leaving 6 bases not matched to a gene. Full variable domain (remainder filled in from reference TRBV7-6 and TRBJ1-1): GAGVSQSPRYKVTKRGQDVALRCDPISGHVSLYWYRQALGQGPEFLTYFNYEAQQDKSGLPNDRFSAERPEGSISTLTIQRTEQRDSAMYRCASSWGTGGAAEAFFGQGTRLTVV.

The V call is TRBV19, the J call TRBJ2-5; TRBD2 matches at 8 bases. This CDR3 contains 15 residues. Germline trimming cut 3 bases from V and 5 bases from J; bases unmatched to any gene: 8. CDR1 LNHDA and CDR2 SQIVND come from the germline V gene (reference sequence). For the CDR3, the DNA is TGTGCCAGTAGTATCTTTCGGGAGGGTCGCGAGACCCAGTACTTC. It is translated as CASSIFREGRETQYF.

The V and J genes are TRBV7-9 and TRBJ2-1; the D is unclear. V dropped 5 bases and J dropped 10 bases, with 12 bases sitting between them. The CDR3 has 12 residues. The germline CDR1 and CDR2 sequences are SEHNR and FQNEAQ (reference sequence). This chain's CDR3 is CASSLSLGEQFF. In DNA, the CDR3 is TGTGCCAGCAGCCTCTCGTTGGGCGAGCAGTTCTTC.

The genes are TRBV13 and TRBJ2-3; possibly TRBD2 for D (5 bases). CDR1 and CDR2 from the germline V gene are PRHDT and FYEKMQ (reference sequence). The CDR3 length is 14 residues. V was clipped by 2 bases and J by 1 base, with 7 bases between them. The CDR3 region is CASSLTRGTDTQYF. DNA for the CDR3: TGTGCCAGCAGCTTAACGAGGGGCACAGATACGCAGTATTTT.

The chain has TRBV7-2 and TRBJ1-6; possible D gene TRBD1, 6 bases. This CDR3 is 14 amino acids long. CDR1 and CDR2 from the germline V gene are SGHTA and FQGNSA. Trimming removed 0 bases at V and 13 bases at J, with 13 bases between. The CDR3 loop reads CASSLAMGARPLHF. For the CDR3, the DNA is TGTGCCAGCAGCTTAGCGATGGGGGCCCGGCCCCTCCACTTT.